One and the same sample provided the 32 T cell receptor beta chains below, sequenced in a study of Ad26.COV2.S vaccination and SARS-CoV-2 variants. The data were produced by immunoSEQ multiplex PCR, yet TCRdb's version contains in-frame clones alone and is incomplete. The sample yields roughly 400,000 clones, 90% seen once. Treatment specified: around 19 received Ad26.COV2.S at low or high dose, single or two shots; roughly five received placebo; per-sample allocation not given. Sampling occurred on day 63 after the first vaccine or placebo injection. Source: peripheral blood, taken in a trial of Ad26.COV2.S vaccine versus placebo. The source of these receptors is a person aged 18 to 59 who received the Ad26.COV2.S COVID-19 vaccine or a placebo.

This chain joins TRBV18 and TRBJ1-5; a possible D gene is TRBD1 (5 bases). Germline values: CDR1 KGHSH, CDR2 LQKENI. Trimming pared 7 bases from V and 4 bases from J, leaving 11 bases between. The CDR3 has 13 residues. Here the CDR3 DNA reads TGTGCCAGCTGCGCGGGGCTAAATCAGCCCCAGCATTTT. Translation: CASCAGLNQPQHF.

This chain links TRBV2 with TRBJ2-7; no firm D call. V was cut by 5 bases and J by 0 bases, with 11 bases left in between. CDR1 is SNHLY, CDR2 FYNNEI, per germline. The CDR3 totals 14 residues. This CDR3 is CASSRGALSYEQYF. For the CDR3, the DNA is TGTGCCAGCAGTCGAGGAGCCCTCTCCTACGAGCAGTACTTC.

The V and J genes are TRBV28 and TRBJ2-7, with D perhaps matching TRBD2 (6 bases). Trimming removed 3 bases from V and 2 bases from J, with 8 bases in between. The CDR3 covers 13 residues. Germline CDR1 reads MDHEN; CDR2 reads SYDVKM. CDR3 in amino acids: CASSLAGTYEQYF. CDR3 bases: TGTGCCAGCAGTTTGGCGGGGACCTACGAGCAGTACTTC.

This clone was found once. The chain recombines TRBV7-9 with TRBJ2-7, with a tentative D call TRBD2 (7 bases). V dropped 1 base and J dropped 0 bases, with 19 bases sitting between them. This CDR3 comprises 18 residues. Germline CDR1 reads SEHNR; CDR2 reads FQNEAQ (reference sequence). The CDR3 loop reads CASSLGGGRGTHSYEQYF. DNA of the CDR3: TGTGCCAGCAGCTTAGGAGGGGGGCGGGGGACGCACTCCTACGAGCAGTACTTC.

This clone was recorded once. The rearrangement links TRBV14 to TRBJ2-3, with 10 bases that match TRBD1. Germline CDR1 SGHDN, CDR2 FVKESK. V shed 5 bases and J 1 base; nucleotides not matched to a gene: 6. The CDR3 sequence is 16 residues long. The CDR3 region has the DNA TGTGCCAGCAGCTACCGACAGGGGGCTGGCACAGATACGCAGTATTTT. Protein: CASSYRQGAGTDTQYF.

This chain connects TRBV18 to TRBJ1-1; no reliable D call. This CDR3 comprises 13 residues. Germline V CDR1 and CDR2: KGHSH, LQKENI. V lost 3 bases, J lost 5 bases, and 10 bases lay in between. CDR3 nucleotide sequence: TGTGCCAGCTCACCCTCCAGGAGAACTGAAGCTTTCTTT. Protein sequence: CASSPSRRTEAFF. Full variable domain (rest looked up from reference TRBV18 and TRBJ1-1): NAGVMQNPRHLVRRRGQEARLRCSPMKGHSHVYWYRQLPEEGLKFMVYLQKENIIDESGMPKERFSAEFPKEGPSILRIQQVVRGDSAAYFCASSPSRRTEAFFGQGTRLTVV.

The chain carries TRBV19 and TRBJ2-5; D may be TRBD2 (6 bases). Germline values: CDR1 LNHDA, CDR2 SQIVND (reference sequence). The CDR3 is 15 amino acids. V was clipped by 3 bases and J by 5 bases, with 16 bases between them. In DNA form, the CDR3 reads TGTGCCAGTAGTATGAGACGGGAGATAGGTGAGACCCAGTACTTC. It specifies CASSMRREIGETQYF.

The V gene is TRBV28, the J gene TRBJ2-7, with a tentative D call TRBD2 (6 bases). Between the trimmed V and J ends, which lost 5 bases and 3 bases, there was a span of 11 bases. This CDR3 is built from 13 residues. The germline CDR1 and CDR2 sequences are MDHEN and SYDVKM. The CDR3, as DNA: TGTGCCAGCAGTCCGGGGAGGCTCTACGAGCAGTACTTC. It codes for CASSPGRLYEQYF. The variable domain in full, completed from reference TRBV28 and TRBJ2-7, reads DVKVTQSSRYLVKRTGEKVFLECVQDMDHENMFWYRQDPGLGLRLIYFSYDVKMKEKGDIPEGYSVSREKKERFSLILESASTNQTSMYLCASSPGRLYEQYFGPGTRLTVT.

V usage is TRBV5-1 and J usage is TRBJ2-3; 9 positions agree with TRBD2. Trimming cost V 3 bases and J 3 bases; bases outside gene matches: 8. This CDR3 has 16 amino acids. Germline CDR1 SGHRS, CDR2 YFSETQ. The CDR3 DNA sequence: TGCGCCAGCAGCTCAATTCCTAGCGGGGCTACAGATACGCAGTATTTT. It encodes CASSSIPSGATDTQYF.

This clone was found many times. This chain links TRBV11-2 with TRBJ2-3, with D hard to call. The V end lost 0 bases, the J end lost 6 bases, and 19 bases lay between the germline ends. The CDR3 extends over 17 amino acids. Germline CDR1 is SGHAT and CDR2 is FQNNGV. The CDR3 sequence: CASSLDRVDDRRDTQYF. The CDR3 DNA is TGTGCCAGCAGCTTAGATCGGGTAGATGACCGTCGGGATACGCAGTATTTT. The whole variable domain, filled in from reference TRBV11-2 and TRBJ2-3, reads EAGVAQSPRYKIIEKRQSVAFWCNPISGHATLYWYQQILGQGPKLLIQFQNNGVVDDSQLPKDRFSAERLKGVDSTLKIQPAKLEDSAVYLCASSLDRVDDRRDTQYFGPGTRLTVL.

Only a few counts were recorded for this clone. The chain uses TRBV18 and TRBJ2-7, with TRBD1 matching 9 bases. Germline loops: CDR1 KGHSH, CDR2 LQKENI. With V trimmed by 4 bases and J by 2 bases, 9 bases remained unmatched. The CDR3 loop spans 16 amino acids. The CDR3 loop is CASSLRNRGPPYEQYF. CDR3 nucleotide sequence: TGTGCCAGCTCACTAAGGAACAGGGGGCCACCCTACGAGCAGTACTTC.

The chain has TRBV10-1 and TRBJ2-5, with 13 nucleotides matching TRBD2. The CDR3 runs 16 residues. V lost 8 bases and J lost 6; bases outside the gene matches: 12. Germline V CDR1 and CDR2: WNHNN, SYGVQD (reference sequence). The CDR3 coding sequence is TGCGCCAGCCCCACTAGCGGGAGGGTCAAGAGGAAGACCCAGTACTTC. This translates into CASPTSGRVKRKTQYF.

The rearrangement links TRBV7-4 to TRBJ2-7; either TRBD1 or TRBD2 may fit D (5 bases each). Germline CDR1 is SGHVT and CDR2 is SQSDAQ. Trimming pared 5 bases from V and 7 bases from J, leaving 24 bases between. This CDR3 contains 16 residues. CDR3 bases: TGTGCCAGCAGCCCTTTCCCCCCCGGGACGATGTGGGAGCAGTACTTC. Its protein is CASSPFPPGTMWEQYF.

The J gene is TRBJ2-1, the V gene TRBV28; D tentatively fits TRBD1 or TRBD2 (6 bases each). Trimming took off 2 bases at V and 4 bases at J, with 9 bases between the two ends. In germline, CDR1 is MDHEN, CDR2 SYDVKM. The CDR3 loop spans 14 amino acids. The CDR3 is CASSLRGRYNEQFF. The DNA of the CDR3 is TGTGCCAGCAGTTTACGGGGGCGGTACAATGAGCAGTTCTTC.

The chain is built from TRBV30 and TRBJ1-2; TRBD1 matches at 9 bases. Unmatched junction bases numbered 4, after V lost 2 bases and J lost 3 bases. This CDR3 has 14 amino acids. Germline assignment: CDR1 GTSNPN and CDR2 SVGIG (reference sequence). The CDR3: CAWSPGQGYYGYTF. DNA for the CDR3: TGTGCCTGGAGTCCGGGACAGGGCTACTATGGCTACACCTTC.

This clone has only one observation. This CDR3 is also generated by other DNA sequences in the sample. The chain's CDR3 is CASSFPGSYEQYF. DNA of the CDR3: TGTGCCAGCAGCTTCCCCGGCTCCTACGAGCAGTACTTC. The rearrangement uses TRBV5-4 and TRBJ2-7; no clear D. This CDR3 comprises 13 residues. The germline CDR1 and CDR2 sequences are SGHNT and YYREEE (reference sequence). V was clipped by 2 bases and J by 0 bases, with 6 bases between them.

CDR3 residues: CASSVSPGNTGELFF. In DNA, the CDR3 is TGTGCCAGCAGCGTATCCCCCGGTAACACCGGGGAGCTGTTTTTT. The chain recombines TRBV9 with TRBJ2-2, with D unclear. With 1 base removed from V and 2 bases from J, the gap between germline ends came to 9 bases. In germline, CDR1 is SGDLS, CDR2 YYNGEE. The CDR3 is made up of 15 amino acids. Drawing the rest from reference TRBV9 and TRBJ2-2, the complete variable domain is DSGVTQTPKHLITATGQRVTLRCSPRSGDLSVYWYQQSLDQGLQFLIQYYNGEERAKGNILERFSAQQFPDLHSELNLSSLELGDSALYFCASSVSPGNTGELFFGEGSRLTVL.

V usage is TRBV27 and J usage is TRBJ1-2, with 7 bases lining up with TRBD1. The CDR3 spans 14 residues. Per the germline V gene, CDR1 is MNHEY and CDR2 is SMNVEV (reference sequence). V was clipped by 8 bases and J by 5 bases; unmatched bases: 11. The CDR3 DNA follows: TGTGCCAGCGCCCGACAGGGATCAATGTATGGCTACACCTTC. Encoded protein: CASARQGSMYGYTF.

This chain joins TRBV9 and TRBJ2-3, with 8 bases aligning to TRBD2. The CDR3 is 14 residues long. With V trimmed by 3 bases and J by 6 bases, 6 bases remained unmatched. CDR1 is SGDLS and CDR2 is YYNGEE in the germline V gene. The DNA for the CDR3 is TGTGCCAGCAGCGGAGCGGGAGTTGGGGATACGCAGTATTTT. The encoded protein is CASSGAGVGDTQYF. Full variable domain (outside the CDR3, taken from reference TRBV9 and TRBJ2-3): DSGVTQTPKHLITATGQRVTLRCSPRSGDLSVYWYQQSLDQGLQFLIQYYNGEERAKGNILERFSAQQFPDLHSELNLSSLELGDSALYFCASSGAGVGDTQYFGPGTRLTVL.

The rearrangement joins TRBV7-3 to TRBJ2-5; 7 bases agree with TRBD2. This CDR3 spans 15 amino acids. Trimming cost V 5 bases and J 2 bases; bases outside gene matches: 8. Germline V gene lookup returns CDR1 SGHTA and CDR2 FQGTGA. CDR3: CASSKTSSRQETQYF. CDR3 in DNA: TGTGCCAGCAGCAAGACTAGCTCGAGGCAAGAGACCCAGTACTTC.

This sequence joins TRBV2 and TRBJ2-7; 7 bases map to TRBD2. J gave up 4 bases and V 3 bases, and 6 bases lay outside the gene matches. The CDR3 is made up of 14 amino acids. Germline CDR1 SNHLY, CDR2 FYNNEI. As DNA, the CDR3 is TGTGCCAGCAGTGAGGGGGAGGGCCTGTACGAGCAGTACTTC. It translates to CASSEGEGLYEQYF.

J is TRBJ2-1 and V is TRBV3-1 (or the pseudogene TRBV3-2); 15 bases fit TRBD2. The CDR3 length is 17 residues. V lost 4 bases to trimming and J lost 7 bases; unmatched junction nucleotides: 8. Germline V gene data show CDR1 as LGHDT and CDR2 as YNNKEL (reference sequence). CDR3 DNA: TGTGCCAGCAGCCTCGGACTAGCGGGAGGGCTAAGTAATGAGCAGTTCTTC. It encodes CASSLGLAGGLSNEQFF.

This clone showed up just once. Other DNA sequences in this sample translate to the same CDR3. The genes are TRBV30 and TRBJ1-5; D remains ambiguous. Germline V gives CDR1 GTSNPN, CDR2 SVGIG (reference sequence). Trimming took off 0 bases at V and 1 base at J, with 4 bases between the two ends. The CDR3 spans 13 residues. The CDR3: CAWSVQSNQPQHF. The CDR3, as DNA: TGTGCCTGGAGTGTCCAGAGCAATCAGCCCCAGCATTTT.

This chain joins TRBV7-2 and TRBJ2-7; D gene uncertain. V was pared by 0 bases and J by 3 bases, with 12 bases between. The CDR3 extends over 15 amino acids. Germline V gene data show CDR1 as SGHTA and CDR2 as FQGNSA. CDR3 nucleotide sequence: TGTGCCAGCAGCTTAGCCCCCGATTGGGTCTACGAGCAGTACTTC. This sequence encodes CASSLAPDWVYEQYF.

The rearrangement links TRBV7-9 to TRBJ2-1; D unresolved. V dropped 3 bases and J dropped 10 bases, with 7 bases sitting between them. From germline, CDR1 is SEHNR and CDR2 FQNEAQ (reference sequence). The CDR3 totals 11 residues. The CDR3 spells CASSLMAEQFF. CDR3 sequence (DNA): TGTGCCAGCAGCTTGATGGCCGAGCAGTTCTTC.

The chain combines TRBV15 with TRBJ1-2, with 9 bases that match TRBD1. Trimming took 3 bases from V and 7 from J; bases not matched to a gene: 21. CDR1 LNHNV and CDR2 YYDKDF come from the germline V gene (reference sequence). The CDR3 has 19 amino acids. CDR3 residues: CATSSRVRDRVWSWSGYTF. CDR3 sequence (DNA): TGTGCCACCAGCAGCAGGGTTCGGGACAGGGTATGGTCATGGAGTGGCTACACCTTC.

The chain carries TRBV5-1 and TRBJ1-1; the match to TRBD1 covers 9 bases. Trimming removed 0 bases from V and 3 bases from J; junction bases left unmatched: 6. The CDR3 sequence is 16 residues long. Looked up from germline, CDR1 is SGHRS and CDR2 is YFSETQ. Here the CDR3 DNA reads TGCGCCAGCAGCTTGGGACAGGGGGTTAGGGACACTGAAGCTTTCTTT. Amino acids: CASSLGQGVRDTEAFF.

This chain uses TRBV5-5 with TRBJ1-5; no definite D call. Germline CDR1 is SGHKS and CDR2 is YYEKEE (reference sequence). V lost 5 bases and J lost 6, with 18 bases in between. CDR3 length: 15 residues. The CDR3 bases are TGTGCCAGCAGTCCCGTCACATCTATGGGTCAGCCCCAGCATTTT. This sequence encodes CASSPVTSMGQPQHF. The full variable domain, with the rest looked up from reference TRBV5-5 and TRBJ1-5, is DAGVTQSPTHLIKTRGQQVTLRCSPISGHKSVSWYQQVLGQGPQFIFQYYEKEERGRGNFPDRFSARQFPNYSSELNVNALLLGDSALYLCASSPVTSMGQPQHFGDGTRLSIL.

In the case of this clone: Compared with germline, one end of the junction differs, possibly owing to a read error. This rearrangement joins TRBV12-5 to TRBJ2-1, with 8 nucleotides matching TRBD2. This CDR3 has 13 residues. Germline V gives CDR1 LGHNT, CDR2 FRNRAP. CDR3 nucleotide sequence: TGTGCTAGTGGGGCTAGCGGGTACAGTGAGCAGTTCTTC. Amino acid sequence: CASGASGYSEQFF.

The chain employs TRBV11-1 and TRBJ2-1; tentatively, D is TRBD1 or TRBD2 (7 bases each). In germline, CDR1 is SGHAT, CDR2 FQDESV (reference sequence). The CDR3 is made up of 15 amino acids. V was pared by 5 bases and J by 3 bases, with 14 bases between. This CDR3 reads CASSPGRDSYNEQFF. CDR3 in DNA: TGTGCCAGCAGCCCAGGGAGGGACAGCTACAATGAGCAGTTCTTC.

This CDR3 reads CASSPTLMTESTNEKLFF. The CDR3 nucleotides are TGTGCCAGCTCACCGACCCTTATGACAGAGTCAACTAATGAAAAACTGTTTTTT. The chain carries TRBV18 and TRBJ1-4, with D perhaps matching TRBD1 (5 bases). This CDR3 region has 18 residues. Germline loops: CDR1 KGHSH, CDR2 LQKENI. V lost 3 bases and J lost 0, with 17 bases in between.

V is TRBV11-2 and J is TRBJ1-5; D is undetermined. The germline V and J ends were trimmed by 1 base and 5 bases, with 3 bases remaining between them. The CDR3 runs to 12 residues. Germline CDR1 and CDR2: SGHAT and FQNNGV. CDR3 amino acids: CASSLGDQPQHF. CDR3 coding DNA: TGTGCCAGCAGCTTAGGGGATCAGCCCCAGCATTTT.